The rows below give T cell receptor beta chains drawn from one sample of a study of T cell responses to AZD1222 COVID-19 vaccine. Sequencing was performed with immunoSEQ multiplex PCR; in TCRdb, only in-frame clones are kept and a portion is missing. This table has over 130,000 clones, more than 85% appearing once. Sequencing was performed on peripheral blood, taken 28 days after the second AZD1222 dose. These receptors all come from an adult who received the AZD1222 COVID-19 vaccine. The CDR3 runs from the conserved cysteine through the conserved F or W. A D gene is named only where the DNA matches it firmly. Not all rows give a size; the values are once, few, many and, for expanded clones, a class.

DNA	CDR3	J	size	D	V
TGTGCCTGGAGAGGGACAGGGGTCTATGGCTACACCTTC	CAWRGTGVYGYTF	TRBJ1-2	.	TRBD1	TRBV30
TGCAGTGCTAGTACCGCGGGAGTAGTGAAGACCCAGTACTTC	CSASTAGVVKTQYF	TRBJ2-5	.	TRBD2	TRBV20-1
TGTGCCAGCAGTGACCCAGGGACACCCTCCGTCGAGCCCCAGCATTTT	CASSDPGTPSVEPQHF	TRBJ1-5	.	.	TRBV6-1
TGTGCCAGCAGTTTTACAGAGACCCAGTACTTC	CASSFTETQYF	TRBJ2-5	.	.	TRBV12-3/TRBV12-4
TGTGCCAGCAGCTTACGAAGACTAGCGGGAGCAGAGACCCAGTACTTC	CASSLRRLAGAETQYF	TRBJ2-5	.	TRBD2	TRBV7-8
TGTGCCACCAGCAGCGACATCAATAATTCACCCCTCCACTTT	CATSSDINNSPLHF	TRBJ1-6	.	.	TRBV15
TGTGCCACCAGCAGGGAAGGCGAGACCCAGTACTTC	CATSREGETQYF	TRBJ2-5	.	.	TRBV15
TGTGCCAGCACCCTTGACAGGGGGGAAGGCAATCAGCCCCAGCATTTT	CASTLDRGEGNQPQHF	TRBJ1-5	.	TRBD1	TRBV28
TGTGCCAGCAGTCACGGCTATGGCTACACCTTC	CASSHGYGYTF	TRBJ1-2	.	.	TRBV6-2/TRBV6-3
TGCGCCAGCAGCCAAGATCGGGGGGGGAACACTGAAGCTTTCTTT	CASSQDRGGNTEAFF	TRBJ1-1	.	.	TRBV4-3
TGTGCCAGCAGGCAGGGGGCCGGGACCCAGTACTTC	CASRQGAGTQYF	TRBJ2-5	.	TRBD1	TRBV6-5
TGCGCCAGCAGCCAAGATCTTAGCAGACCCCAGCATTTT	CASSQDLSRPQHF	TRBJ1-5	.	.	TRBV4-3
TGTGCCAGCAGCCGCGGGACAGTCGACTATGGCTACACCTTC	CASSRGTVDYGYTF	TRBJ1-2	.	TRBD1	TRBV7-9
TGTGCCAGCAGGTTATACGGACTAGCGGGAGCAGATACGCAGTATTTT	CASRLYGLAGADTQYF	TRBJ2-3	.	TRBD2	TRBV7-2
TGTGCCATCAGTGATTTGCGGGAGTACAGTGAGCAGTTCTTC	CAISDLREYSEQFF	TRBJ2-1	few	TRBD2	TRBV10-3
TGTGCCAGCAGTTTATTCTATTTGGGGGACAGGGGGGACTACGAGCAGTACTTC	CASSLFYLGDRGDYEQYF	TRBJ2-7	few	TRBD1	TRBV27
TGCGCCAGCAGCCCCCGGATGGGGACAGACACTGAAGCTTTCTTT	CASSPRMGTDTEAFF	TRBJ1-1	.	TRBD1	TRBV5-1
TGTGCCACCAGCAGGGGAAGGGGTTCACCCCTCCACTTT	CATSRGRGSPLHF	TRBJ1-6	.	.	TRBV15
TGTGCCAGCAGCTATCGGACAGGGTGGGGCACAGATACGCAGTATTTT	CASSYRTGWGTDTQYF	TRBJ2-3	once	TRBD1	TRBV28
TGTGCCAGCAGTCCCCCTCCGAGGAGCACAGATACGCAGTATTTT	CASSPPPRSTDTQYF	TRBJ2-3	once	.	TRBV27
TGTGCCAGCAGCCCCGGACGGGGCTGGGGCTACACCTTC	CASSPGRGWGYTF	TRBJ1-2	.	.	TRBV5-6
TGTGCCAGCAGTTACCTTTCGACAGGAGCGGGAGGGAATCAGCCCCAGCATTTT	CASSYLSTGAGGNQPQHF	TRBJ1-5	.	.	TRBV6-2/TRBV6-3
TGTGCCAGCAGCATCTCAAGCGGGAGCAGCTACGAGCAGTACTTC	CASSISSGSSYEQYF	TRBJ2-7	.	TRBD2	TRBV7-2
TGTGCCAGCAGTTTGGGGGGGGCAGGGAACACTGAAGCTTTCTTT	CASSLGGAGNTEAFF	TRBJ1-1	.	.	TRBV28
TGCGCCAGCAGTGAGACGACAGGGGATTCACCCCTCCACTTT	CASSETTGDSPLHF	TRBJ1-6	.	TRBD1	TRBV10-1
TGTGCCAGCAGGACGGAGGGGAGTGAAAAACTGTTTTTT	CASRTEGSEKLFF	TRBJ1-4	once	.	TRBV7-8
TGTGCCAGCAGTGAAGGTACAGGGGGCGCCGCTAACTATGGCTACACCTTC	CASSEGTGGAANYGYTF	TRBJ1-2	.	TRBD1	TRBV6-1
TGTGCCAGCAGCCCCGTTAAAGGCAGCTCTGGAAACACCATATATTTT	CASSPVKGSSGNTIYF	TRBJ1-3	.	.	TRBV7-9
TGTGCGACTAGCGGGAGGCCTAATGAGCAGTTCTTC	CATSGRPNEQFF	TRBJ2-1	.	TRBD2	TRBV2
TGCGCCAGCAGCCAATCATTCTTCCCGGACGGAGGCTACACCTTC	CASSQSFFPDGGYTF	TRBJ1-2	.	.	TRBV4-1
TGTGCCAGCTCACCACAAGAGTCTCGGAGAAACACCTTCTATGGCTACACCTTC	CASSPQESRRNTFYGYTF	TRBJ1-2	once	.	TRBV18
TGTGCCTGGAGTGTGAACAGGGAGAACACTGAAGCTTTCTTT	CAWSVNRENTEAFF	TRBJ1-1	.	.	TRBV30
TGTGCCAGCAGCTTTACTAGCGGGAGGGCCGTATTGACCGGGGAGCTGTTTTTT	CASSFTSGRAVLTGELFF	TRBJ2-2	.	TRBD2	TRBV7-2
TGTGCCAGCAGCCTTAGAAAGGGAGTAAGTGAGCAGTTCTTC	CASSLRKGVSEQFF	TRBJ2-1	few	.	TRBV7-2
TGTGCCATCGGCCGGAATGCTCGGCCCGGCGCTGAAGCTTTCTTT	CAIGRNARPGAEAFF	TRBJ1-1	.	.	TRBV10-3
TGTGCCAGCAGCTTACGGGACAGCTTATGGGAGCCCCAGCATTTT	CASSLRDSLWEPQHF	TRBJ1-5	.	TRBD1	TRBV7-2
TGCGCCAGCAGCTTGGCGGCGGGAGCATCTGGGGCCAACGTCCTGACTTTC	CASSLAAGASGANVLTF	TRBJ2-6	.	TRBD2	TRBV5-1
TGCGCCAGCAGTCTGGGATTTTTTTTGGACGAGCAGTACTTC	CASSLGFFLDEQYF	TRBJ2-7	.	.	TRBV10-2
TGTGCCACCAGCAGAGACCCAGCCTCCTACAATGAGCAGTTCTTC	CATSRDPASYNEQFF	TRBJ2-1	.	.	TRBV15
TGTGCCATCAGTGAGGATAGGTGGGAGCTGTTTTTT	CAISEDRWELFF	TRBJ2-2	.	.	TRBV10-3
TGCGCCAGCAGTCAATCCTGGGCTCCTAATGAAAAACTGTTTTTT	CASSQSWAPNEKLFF	TRBJ1-4	.	.	TRBV23-1
TGTGCCAGCAGCCAAGCGAGGGTTGGCTACACCTTC	CASSQARVGYTF	TRBJ1-2	few	.	TRBV3-1/TRBV3-2
TGTGCCAGCGGGGCGGGGACGTACACCGGGGAGCTGTTTTTT	CASGAGTYTGELFF	TRBJ2-2	.	.	TRBV6-5
TGTGCCAGCAGCCGCCACAGGGGGAGGAACACTGAAGCTTTCTTT	CASSRHRGRNTEAFF	TRBJ1-1	.	TRBD1	TRBV3-1/TRBV3-2
TGTGCCAGCAGCTTAGCGCCTAACCCCGGGTCTCGGGCGGAGTACTTC	CASSLAPNPGSRAEYF	TRBJ2-7	.	.	TRBV11-2
TGTGCCAGCAGATCCCGGACAGGATTTGGAAACACCATATATTTT	CASRSRTGFGNTIYF	TRBJ1-3	.	TRBD1	TRBV6-5
TGTGCCAGCAGTCCCGCCTTACTCGGGGAGACCCAGTACTTC	CASSPALLGETQYF	TRBJ2-5	.	.	TRBV27
TGTGCCAGCAGTCTAAGACAGGGGGCCTACGAGCAGTACTTC	CASSLRQGAYEQYF	TRBJ2-7	.	TRBD1	TRBV6-6
TGTGCCAGCAGCGTCCGCCAAGGCGGCGACACAGATACGCAGTATTTT	CASSVRQGGDTDTQYF	TRBJ2-3	.	.	TRBV9
TGTGCCAGCAGTGAAGAGTTTAACAGTTCACCCCTCCACTTT	CASSEEFNSSPLHF	TRBJ1-6	.	.	TRBV6-1
TGTGCCAGCAGTCCGGCCTCCGGGAGCAATCAGCCCCAGCATTTT	CASSPASGSNQPQHF	TRBJ1-5	.	.	TRBV2
TGTGCCAGCAGTTTAAGGGTCGACACAGATACGCAGTATTTT	CASSLRVDTDTQYF	TRBJ2-3	once	.	TRBV27
TGTGCCAGCAGCTGGGGCGGGGAGCATGGCTACACCTTC	CASSWGGEHGYTF	TRBJ1-2	.	.	TRBV5-6
TGTGCCAGCAGCTCCCCTCGGAGCGGGGGCCACGGGGAGCAGTTCTTC	CASSSPRSGGHGEQFF	TRBJ2-1	.	TRBD2	TRBV5-4
TGTGCCAGCAGCCCCATCAGTTCACCCAACACCGGGGAGCTGTTTTTT	CASSPISSPNTGELFF	TRBJ2-2	.	.	TRBV7-9